The sample holds many counts of the clone carrying this TCR beta chain. The antigen is not known. From the RACE reads, TCRdb called clonotypes with MiXCR, one entry per CDR3 protein. This table holds approximately 87,000 distinct CDR3 sequences, over 10% found once. The time point was: patch test 2, 6 weeks after DPC sensitization. Treatment meaning: therapeutic diphenylcyclopropenone sensitization with weekly scalp DPC. The donor pool consisted of alopecia patients aged 18 to 70 years, considered suitable for DPC. The sample comes from a study of human T cells and chemical hapten exposure. Across the whole study: Upper inner arm skin measuring 2 cm by 2 cm received 2% DPC for sensitization. Overall study results and limits: While controls formed fewer of them, expanded TCRs formed significantly more large CDR3 similarity clusters.

The germline gives CDR1 ENHRY, CDR2 SYGVKD. Trimming removed 8 bases from V and 5 bases from J, with 13 bases in between. CDR3 length: 12 amino acids. The sample in question was whole blood, obtained in connection with sensitization to the hapten diphenylcyclopropenone (DPC). The TCR comes from a woman in her thirties or forties with alopecia areata. Some clones in this sample may be carry-over from other donors' samples. The V and J genes are TRBV10-3 and TRBJ2-7, with D perhaps matching TRBD2 (6 bases). In nucleotides, the CDR3 is TGTGCCATCGCTTCGGGAGAGGACGAGCAGTACTTC. Translated, it gives CAIASGEDEQYF.